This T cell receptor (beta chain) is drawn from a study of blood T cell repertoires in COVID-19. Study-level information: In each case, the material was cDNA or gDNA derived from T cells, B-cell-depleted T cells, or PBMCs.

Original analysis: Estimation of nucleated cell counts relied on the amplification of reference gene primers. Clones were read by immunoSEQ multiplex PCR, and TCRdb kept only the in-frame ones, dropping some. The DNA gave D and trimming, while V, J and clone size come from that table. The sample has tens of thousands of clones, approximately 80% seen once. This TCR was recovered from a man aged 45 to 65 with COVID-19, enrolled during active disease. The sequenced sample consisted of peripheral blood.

CDR3 DNA: TGCGCCAGCAGCTTCGGACTCGTCGGAAGCACAGATACGCAGTATTTT. Encoded protein: CASSFGLVGSTDTQYF. V gene TRBV5-1 combines with J gene TRBJ2-3; a weak D match, TRBD2 (5 bases). This CDR3 has 16 residues. V lost 2 bases to trimming and J lost 0 bases, with 13 bases between them. Per the germline V gene, CDR1 is SGHRS and CDR2 is YFSETQ.